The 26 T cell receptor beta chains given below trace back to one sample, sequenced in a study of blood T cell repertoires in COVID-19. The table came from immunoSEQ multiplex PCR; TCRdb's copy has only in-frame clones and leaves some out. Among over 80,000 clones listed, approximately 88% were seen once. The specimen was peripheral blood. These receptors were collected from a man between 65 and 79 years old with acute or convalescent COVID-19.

The CDR3 DNA sequence: TGTGCCAGCAGCCTAGCCACGGGGTCCTACGAGCAGTACTTC. Translation gives CASSLATGSYEQYF. The chain uses TRBV3-1 (or the pseudogene TRBV3-2) and TRBJ2-7; D is possibly TRBD2 (5 bases). The germline V gene encodes CDR1 LGHDT and CDR2 YNNKEL (reference sequence). Deletions cut 4 bases from V and 1 base from J, with 11 bases between. CDR3 length: 14 residues.

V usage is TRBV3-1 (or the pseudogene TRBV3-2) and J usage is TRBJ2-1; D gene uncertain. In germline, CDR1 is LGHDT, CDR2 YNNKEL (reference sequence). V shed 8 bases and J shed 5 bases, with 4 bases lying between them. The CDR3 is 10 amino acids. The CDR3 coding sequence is TGTGCCAGCCTTGACAATGAGCAGTTCTTC. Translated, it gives CASLDNEQFF.

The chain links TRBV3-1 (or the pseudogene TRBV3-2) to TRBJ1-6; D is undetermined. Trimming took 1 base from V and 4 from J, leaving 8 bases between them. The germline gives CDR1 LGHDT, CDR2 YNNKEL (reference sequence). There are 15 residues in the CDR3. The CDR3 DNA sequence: TGTGCCAGCAGCCAAGGCTTCGGGTATAATTCACCCCTCCACTTT. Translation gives CASSQGFGYNSPLHF.

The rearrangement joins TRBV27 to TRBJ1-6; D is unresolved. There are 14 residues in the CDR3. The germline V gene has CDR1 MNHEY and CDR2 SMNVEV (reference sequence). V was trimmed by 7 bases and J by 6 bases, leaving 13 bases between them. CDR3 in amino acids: CASTLNFLNSPLHF. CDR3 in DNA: TGTGCCAGCACACTCAATTTCCTTAATTCACCCCTCCACTTT.

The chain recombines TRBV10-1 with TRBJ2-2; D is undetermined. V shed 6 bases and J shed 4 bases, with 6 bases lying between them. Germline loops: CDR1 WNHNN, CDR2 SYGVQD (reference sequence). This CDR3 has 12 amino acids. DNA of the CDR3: TGCGCCAGCAGCCCCTTCACCGGGGAGCTGTTTTTT. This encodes CASSPFTGELFF.

In DNA form, the CDR3 reads TGCGCCAGCAGAAACTCGGCAGGGATGAACACTGAAGCTTTCTTT. Encoded protein: CASRNSAGMNTEAFF. J is TRBJ1-1 and V is TRBV5-1; D may be TRBD1 (5 bases). CDR1 and CDR2 from the germline V gene are SGHRS and YFSETQ. The ends were cut back, 5 bases at V and 0 bases at J, with 14 bases in the middle. The CDR3 has 15 residues.

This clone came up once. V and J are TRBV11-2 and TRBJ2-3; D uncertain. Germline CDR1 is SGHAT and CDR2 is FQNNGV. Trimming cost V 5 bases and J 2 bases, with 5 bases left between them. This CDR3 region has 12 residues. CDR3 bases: TGTGCCAGCAGCCCAGACACAGATACGCAGTATTTT. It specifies CASSPDTDTQYF.

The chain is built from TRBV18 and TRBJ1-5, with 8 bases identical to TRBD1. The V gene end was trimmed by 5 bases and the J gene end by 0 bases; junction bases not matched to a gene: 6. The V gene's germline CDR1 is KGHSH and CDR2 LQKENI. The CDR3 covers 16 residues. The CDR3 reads CASSRSGQGSNQPQHF. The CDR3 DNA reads TGTGCCAGCTCAAGATCCGGACAGGGTAGCAATCAGCCCCAGCATTTT.

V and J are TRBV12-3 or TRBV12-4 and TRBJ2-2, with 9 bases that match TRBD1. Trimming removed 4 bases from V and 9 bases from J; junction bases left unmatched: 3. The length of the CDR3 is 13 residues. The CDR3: CASSSTGGRELFF. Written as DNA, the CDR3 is TGTGCCAGCAGTTCTACAGGGGGCCGGGAGCTGTTTTTT.

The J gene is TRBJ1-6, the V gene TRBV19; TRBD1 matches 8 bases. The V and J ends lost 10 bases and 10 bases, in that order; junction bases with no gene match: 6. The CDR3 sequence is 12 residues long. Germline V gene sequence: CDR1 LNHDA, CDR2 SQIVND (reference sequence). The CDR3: CAIGQGGSPLHF. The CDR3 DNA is TGTGCCATCGGACAGGGAGGATCACCCCTCCACTTT.

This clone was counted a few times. The CDR3 DNA reads TGTGCCAGTCGGGATATCTCGTTCTCCTTTAATGAAAAACTGTTTTTT. The encoded protein is CASRDISFSFNEKLFF. The genes are TRBV19 and TRBJ1-4; D is uncertain. The germline gives CDR1 LNHDA, CDR2 SQIVND (reference sequence). Trimming cost V 8 bases and J 4 bases, with 20 bases left between them. The CDR3 runs 16 residues.

The CDR3 nucleotides read TGTGCCAGCAGCTTACCCACAGGCCGAGGTTCACCCCTCCACTTT. This translates into CASSLPTGRGSPLHF. The V and J genes are TRBV7-8 and TRBJ1-6; a weak D match, TRBD1 (5 bases). The germline V gene has CDR1 SGHVS and CDR2 FQNEAQ. There are 15 residues in the CDR3. V shed 2 bases and J shed 9 bases, with 14 bases lying between them.

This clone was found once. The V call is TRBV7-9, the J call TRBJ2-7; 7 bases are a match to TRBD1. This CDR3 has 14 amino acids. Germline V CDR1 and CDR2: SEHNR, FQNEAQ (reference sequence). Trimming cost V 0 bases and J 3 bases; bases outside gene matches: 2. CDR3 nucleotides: TGTGCCAGCAGCTTAGCAGGGGGCAACTACGAGCAGTACTTC. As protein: CASSLAGGNYEQYF.

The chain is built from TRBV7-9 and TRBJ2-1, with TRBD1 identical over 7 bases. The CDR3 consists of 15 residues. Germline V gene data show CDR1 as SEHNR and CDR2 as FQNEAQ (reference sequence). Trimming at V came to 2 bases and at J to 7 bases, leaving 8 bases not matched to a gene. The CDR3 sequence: CASSLFRGGKNEQFF. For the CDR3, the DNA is TGTGCCAGCAGCTTATTCAGAGGGGGCAAGAATGAGCAGTTCTTC.

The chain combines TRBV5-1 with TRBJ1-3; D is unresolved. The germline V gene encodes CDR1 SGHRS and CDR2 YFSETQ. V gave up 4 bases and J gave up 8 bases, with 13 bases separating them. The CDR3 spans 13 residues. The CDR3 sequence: CASSVTSWDTIYF. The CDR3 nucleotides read TGCGCCAGCAGCGTGACATCGTGGGACACCATATATTTT.

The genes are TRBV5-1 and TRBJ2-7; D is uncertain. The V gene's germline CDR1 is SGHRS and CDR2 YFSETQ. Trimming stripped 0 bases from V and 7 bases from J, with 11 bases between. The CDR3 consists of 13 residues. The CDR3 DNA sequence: TGCGCCAGCAGCTTGGGGTTTCGAGTGGAGCAGTACTTC. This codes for CASSLGFRVEQYF.

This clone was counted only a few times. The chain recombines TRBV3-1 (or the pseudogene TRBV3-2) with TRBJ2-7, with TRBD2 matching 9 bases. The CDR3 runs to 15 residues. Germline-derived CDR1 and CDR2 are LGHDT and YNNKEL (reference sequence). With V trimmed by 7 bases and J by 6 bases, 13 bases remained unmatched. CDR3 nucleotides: TGTGCCAGCAAGAATAGCGGGGGTGGCCTCGGCGAGCAGTACTTC. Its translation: CASKNSGGGLGEQYF.

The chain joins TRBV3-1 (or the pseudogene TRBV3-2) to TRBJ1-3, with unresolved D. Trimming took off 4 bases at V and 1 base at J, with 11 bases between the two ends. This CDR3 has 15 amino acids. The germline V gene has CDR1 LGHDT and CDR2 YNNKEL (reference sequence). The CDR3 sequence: CASSPDTVSGNTIYF. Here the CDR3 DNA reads TGTGCCAGCAGCCCTGACACGGTTTCTGGAAACACCATATATTTT.

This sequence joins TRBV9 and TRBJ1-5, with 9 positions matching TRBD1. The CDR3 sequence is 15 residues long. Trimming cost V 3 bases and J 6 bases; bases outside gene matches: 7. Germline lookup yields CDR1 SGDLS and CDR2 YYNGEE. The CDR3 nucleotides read TGTGCCAGCAGCGCAACAGGGGGCTCGGGTCAGCCCCAGCATTTT. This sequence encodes CASSATGGSGQPQHF.

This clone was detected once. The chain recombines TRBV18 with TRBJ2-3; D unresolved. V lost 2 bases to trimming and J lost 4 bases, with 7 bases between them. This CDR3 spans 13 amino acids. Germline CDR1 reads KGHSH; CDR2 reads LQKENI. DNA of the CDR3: TGTGCCAGCTCACCATCTCGGTCAGATACGCAGTATTTT. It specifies CASSPSRSDTQYF.

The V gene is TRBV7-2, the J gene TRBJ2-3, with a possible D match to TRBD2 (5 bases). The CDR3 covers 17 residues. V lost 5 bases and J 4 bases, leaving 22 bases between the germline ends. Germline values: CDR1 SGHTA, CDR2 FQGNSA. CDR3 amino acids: CASSPPRRAGGPDTQYF. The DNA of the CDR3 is TGTGCCAGCAGCCCCCCCCGGCGGGCAGGAGGCCCAGATACGCAGTATTTT.

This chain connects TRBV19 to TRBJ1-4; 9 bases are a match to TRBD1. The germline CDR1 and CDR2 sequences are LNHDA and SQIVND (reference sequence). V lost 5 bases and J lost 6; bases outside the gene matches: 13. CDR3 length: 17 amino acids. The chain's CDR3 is CASSPNPGQGPDEKLFF. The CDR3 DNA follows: TGTGCCAGTAGTCCGAACCCGGGACAGGGCCCTGATGAAAAACTGTTTTTT.

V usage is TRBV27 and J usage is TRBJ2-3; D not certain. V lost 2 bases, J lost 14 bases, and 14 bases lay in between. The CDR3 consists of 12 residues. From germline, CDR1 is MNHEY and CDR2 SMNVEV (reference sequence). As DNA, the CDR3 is TGTGCCAGCAGTTTAGTAGAGGCCGGTTGGTATTTT. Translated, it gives CASSLVEAGWYF.

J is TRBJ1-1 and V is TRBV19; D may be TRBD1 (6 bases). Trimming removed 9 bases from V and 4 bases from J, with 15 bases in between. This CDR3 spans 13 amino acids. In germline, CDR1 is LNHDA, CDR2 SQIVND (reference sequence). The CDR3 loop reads CASRLGGPTEAFF. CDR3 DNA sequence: TGTGCCAGCCGCCTTGGGGGCCCCACTGAAGCTTTCTTT.

The DNA of the CDR3 is TGTGCCAGTAGTATAGGCGGGGGAATTGTCAATGAGCAGTTCTTC. This codes for CASSIGGGIVNEQFF. The chain employs TRBV19 and TRBJ2-1; the match to TRBD2 covers 7 bases. Germline CDR1 and CDR2: LNHDA and SQIVND (reference sequence). Germline trimming cut 1 base from V and 6 bases from J; bases unmatched to any gene: 6. CDR3 length: 15 amino acids.

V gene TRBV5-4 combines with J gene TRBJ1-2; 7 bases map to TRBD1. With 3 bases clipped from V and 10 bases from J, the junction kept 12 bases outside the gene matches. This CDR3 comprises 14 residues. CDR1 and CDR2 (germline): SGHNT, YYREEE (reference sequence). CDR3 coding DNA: TGTGCCAGCAGCTCCGCCGGGACAGCTATGGACTACACCTTC. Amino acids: CASSSAGTAMDYTF.